What follows are 31 T cell receptor beta chains derived from one specimen sequenced in a study of cytomegalovirus exposure and HLA in healthy donors. The PCR made use of 60 Vbeta and 13 Jbeta primers. Only in-frame clones appear in the TCRdb table, and some are missing; sequencing was by immunoSEQ multiplex PCR. This sample's table has some 75,000 clones. The sequencing input was PBMCs. All receptors derive from a man between 40 and 49 years old in good health and CMV-seronegative.

With respect to this clone: A junction end diverges from the germline sequence, so it may reflect a read error. The CDR3 loop is CASSSLTSGNNEQFF. In nucleotides, the CDR3 is TGTGCTAGCAGCAGTTTAACTAGCGGGAACAATGAGCAGTTCTTC. The chain joins TRBV7-7 to TRBJ2-1, with 10 bases lining up with TRBD2. Germline CDR1 and CDR2: SSHAT and FNYEAQ (reference sequence). The CDR3 consists of 15 residues.

The J gene is TRBJ2-3, the V gene TRBV19; 7 bases line up with TRBD1. The CDR3 length is 16 residues. Per the germline V gene, CDR1 is LNHDA and CDR2 is SQIVND (reference sequence). V lost 2 bases and J lost 0; bases outside the gene matches: 5. The CDR3 nucleotides read TGTGCCAGTAGTATAAGACAGGGCTTGAGCACAGATACGCAGTATTTT. It translates to CASSIRQGLSTDTQYF.

The CDR3 coding sequence is TGTGCCAGCAGTTTGACAGGGACAAACATTCAGTACTTC. This translates into CASSLTGTNIQYF. This chain links TRBV28 with TRBJ2-4; 7 positions agree with TRBD1. V lost 3 bases, J lost 6 bases, and 2 bases stayed unmatched. From germline, CDR1 is MDHEN and CDR2 SYDVKM. CDR3 length: 13 amino acids. The full variable domain, in which reference TRBV28 and TRBJ2-4 provide the parts outside the CDR3, is DVKVTQSSRYLVKRTGEKVFLECVQDMDHENMFWYRQDPGLGLRLIYFSYDVKMKEKGDIPEGYSVSREKKERFSLILESASTNQTSMYLCASSLTGTNIQYFGAGTRLSVL.

This sequence joins TRBV7-9 and TRBJ2-7; tentative D call: TRBD2 (5 bases). The CDR3 covers 14 residues. V lost 7 bases to trimming and J lost 1 base, with 14 bases between them. Germline loops: CDR1 SEHNR, CDR2 FQNEAQ (reference sequence). As DNA, the CDR3 is TGTGCCAGCATCCTCGGGGAAGGGTCCTACGAGCAGTACTTC. It codes for CASILGEGSYEQYF.

V is TRBV9 and J is TRBJ2-7; D possibly corresponds to TRBD2 (5 bases). Germline CDR1 SGDLS, CDR2 YYNGEE. The CDR3 has 16 residues. The V gene lost 0 bases and the J gene lost 3 bases, with 16 bases spanning the gap. The CDR3 nucleotides are TGTGCCAGCAGCGTAGAAGCAAGGGTTGGACTCTACGAGCAGTACTTC. This encodes CASSVEARVGLYEQYF.

V is TRBV7-9 and J is TRBJ2-1; 12 bases map to TRBD2. Germline-derived CDR1 and CDR2 are SEHNR and FQNEAQ (reference sequence). The CDR3 has 16 residues. The V gene end was trimmed by 5 bases and the J gene end by 5 bases; junction bases not matched to a gene: 7. This CDR3 reads CASSRPSGRAHNEQFF. The CDR3 region has the DNA TGTGCCAGCAGCCGACCTAGCGGGAGGGCCCACAATGAGCAGTTCTTC. Drawing the rest from reference TRBV7-9 and TRBJ2-1, the complete variable domain is DTGVSQNPRHKITKRGQNVTFRCDPISEHNRLYWYRQTLGQGPEFLTYFQNEAQLEKSRLLSDRFSAERPKGSFSTLEIQRTEQGDSAMYLCASSRPSGRAHNEQFFGPGTRLTVL.

The chain combines TRBV7-8 with TRBJ2-7; D perhaps matches TRBD1 (6 bases). The length of the CDR3 is 15 residues. V lost 5 bases, J lost 2 bases, and 16 bases lay in between. Germline V gene lookup returns CDR1 SGHVS and CDR2 FQNEAQ. CDR3 residues: CASSVTGFGPYEQYF. The DNA of the CDR3 is TGTGCCAGCAGCGTTACAGGGTTTGGGCCCTACGAGCAGTACTTC.

The rearrangement uses TRBV6-1 and TRBJ1-6, with D possibly being TRBD1 (5 bases). V was clipped by 4 bases and J by 9 bases, with 10 bases between them. The CDR3 spans 13 residues. Germline CDR1 MNHNS, CDR2 SASEGT. The CDR3 region has the DNA TGTGCCAGCAGTGGACAGCAGGGTTCACCCCTCCACTTT. This gives the protein CASSGQQGSPLHF.

J is TRBJ2-7 and V is TRBV6-7, with D perhaps matching TRBD1 (6 bases). TRBV6-7 is designated an ORF whose function remains uncertain. The CDR3 has 15 amino acids. The V and J ends lost 6 bases and 2 bases respectively, with 17 bases between them. CDR3 in amino acids: CASSLIQGFPYEQYF. The CDR3 nucleotides read TGTGCCAGCAGCCTCATTCAGGGGTTCCCCTACGAGCAGTACTTC.

DNA of the CDR3: TGTGCCTGGGGAGGACGGCAATACCATGAGCAGTTCTTC. Translation gives CAWGGRQYHEQFF. The chain couples TRBV30 to TRBJ2-1, with D possibly matching TRBD2 (5 bases). Germline CDR1 GTSNPN, CDR2 SVGIG (reference sequence). Trimming cost V 5 bases and J 8 bases, with 16 bases left between them. This CDR3 spans 13 amino acids.

This chain uses TRBV6-6 with TRBJ2-4; TRBD1 aligns across 10 bases. Germline CDR1 MNHNY, CDR2 SVGAGI (reference sequence). This CDR3 is built from 16 residues. V lost 0 bases, J lost 7 bases, and 6 bases stayed unmatched. The DNA for the CDR3 is TGTGCCAGCAGTTACTCAACTGGACAGGGGGTTAACATTCAGTACTTC. Its translation is CASSYSTGQGVNIQYF.

The rearrangement joins TRBV7-6 to TRBJ1-5; 8 positions match TRBD1. The germline gives CDR1 SGHVS, CDR2 FNYEAQ. The CDR3 is made up of 13 amino acids. The V and J ends lost 1 base and 11 bases, in that order; junction bases with no gene match: 4. The CDR3 sequence: CASSLGDRGTQHF. CDR3 nucleotides: TGTGCCAGCAGCTTAGGCGACAGGGGAACCCAGCATTTT.

The rearrangement uses TRBV29-1 and TRBJ2-1; maybe TRBD2 (6 bases). Trimming pared 4 bases from V and 4 bases from J, leaving 8 bases between. Germline loops: CDR1 SQVTM, CDR2 ANQGSEA. The CDR3 contains 12 residues. This CDR3 reads CSVVADYNEQFF. The CDR3 nucleotides read TGCAGCGTTGTAGCGGATTACAATGAGCAGTTCTTC.

The chain has TRBV25-1 and TRBJ2-7; weak D call: TRBD1 (6 bases). Looked up from germline, CDR1 is MGHDK and CDR2 is SYGVNS. With 3 bases removed from V and 3 bases from J, the gap between germline ends came to 18 bases. The CDR3 sequence is 16 residues long. The CDR3 loop reads CASSDSRPGAFYEQYF. The CDR3 bases are TGTGCCAGCAGTGATTCCCGACCAGGGGCCTTCTACGAGCAGTACTTC.

This sequence joins TRBV7-8 and TRBJ2-1; the match to TRBD2 covers 11 bases. Germline V gene sequence: CDR1 SGHVS, CDR2 FQNEAQ. Unmatched junction bases numbered 4, after V lost 5 bases and J lost 4 bases. This CDR3 region has 15 residues. CDR3 bases: TGTGCCAGCAGCCGACTAGCGGGGCAGTACAATGAGCAGTTCTTC. It is translated as CASSRLAGQYNEQFF.

The rearrangement links TRBV6-6 to TRBJ1-1; maybe TRBD1 (5 bases). CDR1 is MNHNY and CDR2 is SVGAGI in the germline V gene (reference sequence). The CDR3 has 14 residues. Between the trimmed V and J ends, which lost 4 bases and 12 bases, there was a span of 21 bases. The CDR3 reads CASSSETSGINTFF. As DNA, the CDR3 is TGTGCCAGCAGTTCCGAAACCTCAGGGATTAATACTTTCTTT.

The gene calls are TRBV5-4 and TRBJ1-2, with D possibly TRBD1 on 5 matching bases. Trimming pared 0 bases from V and 0 bases from J, leaving 9 bases between. The CDR3 runs 15 residues. Germline CDR1 SGHNT, CDR2 YYREEE (reference sequence). The CDR3 spells CASSLVGVPNYGYTF. The CDR3 nucleotides read TGTGCCAGCAGCTTGGTAGGGGTCCCTAACTATGGCTACACCTTC.

The CDR3 spells CSVEGTGSSYEQYF. The CDR3, as DNA: TGCAGCGTTGAAGGGACAGGGAGCTCCTACGAGCAGTACTTC. V gene TRBV29-1 combines with J gene TRBJ2-7; 8 bases match TRBD1. Trimming cost V 1 base and J 0 bases; bases outside gene matches: 2. There are 14 residues in the CDR3. Germline V lookup: CDR1 SQVTM, CDR2 ANQGSEA.

This rearrangement joins TRBV7-2 to TRBJ2-2, with 7 bases aligning to TRBD2. The germline gives CDR1 SGHTA, CDR2 FQGNSA. The CDR3 totals 14 residues. Germline trimming cut 8 bases from V and 1 base from J; bases unmatched to any gene: 4. CDR3 region: CASCGGLNTGELFF. CDR3 coding DNA: TGTGCCAGCTGCGGGGGTCTGAACACCGGGGAGCTGTTTTTT.

The chain has TRBV4-3 and TRBJ2-7, with 8 positions matching TRBD1. J was trimmed by 3 bases and V by 4 bases; bases with no gene match: 8. The germline V gene has CDR1 LGHNA and CDR2 YSLEER. The CDR3 runs 15 residues. Here the CDR3 reads CASSRRTGRSYEQYF. Written as DNA, the CDR3 is TGCGCCAGCAGCCGCAGGACAGGGCGTAGCTACGAGCAGTACTTC.

The chain links TRBV9 to TRBJ2-7, with a weak D call TRBD2 (7 bases). Germline CDR1 and CDR2: SGDLS and YYNGEE. The length of the CDR3 is 12 residues. Deletions cut 7 bases from V and 7 bases from J, with 15 bases between. CDR3: CASGGGEGEQYF. In DNA form, the CDR3 reads TGTGCCAGCGGAGGGGGGGAGGGGGAGCAGTACTTC.

V gene TRBV6-5 combines with J gene TRBJ1-1, with 11 bases lining up with TRBD1. V lost 6 bases, J lost 5 bases, and 5 bases stayed unmatched. This CDR3 is built from 14 residues. Looked up from germline, CDR1 is MNHEY and CDR2 is SVGAGI. The CDR3 spells CASRSGQGATEAFF. The CDR3, as DNA: TGTGCCAGCAGAAGCGGACAGGGGGCGACTGAAGCTTTCTTT.

The rearrangement uses TRBV15 and TRBJ1-5; D is perhaps TRBD1 (6 bases). Trimming shortened V by 4 bases and J by 2 bases, and 15 bases separated the two germline ends. The germline CDR1 and CDR2 sequences are LNHNV and YYDKDF (reference sequence). This CDR3 region has 16 residues. Here the CDR3 DNA reads TGTGCCACCAGCAACACAGGGTTAGTGGGCAATCAGCCCCAGCATTTT. Its translation is CATSNTGLVGNQPQHF.

The CDR3 loop reads CASSQLARETQYF. The CDR3 DNA reads as TGTGCCAGCAGCCAACTAGCTCGGGAGACCCAGTACTTC. The genes are TRBV7-9 and TRBJ2-5; a possible D gene is TRBD2 (6 bases). This CDR3 contains 13 residues. Per the germline V gene, CDR1 is SEHNR and CDR2 is FQNEAQ (reference sequence). The V gene lost 5 bases and the J gene lost 5 bases, with 12 bases spanning the gap.

The V and J genes are TRBV12-1 and TRBJ1-5. TRBV12-1 is flagged as a pseudogene. This CDR3 is 17 amino acids long. In nucleotides, the CDR3 is TGTGCCAGCAGCTGGGACCGGGGGAGGGATCTCAGCGAGCCCCAGCATTTT. Its translation is CASSWDRGRDLSEPQHF.

The chain links TRBV4-3 to TRBJ2-7; 9 bases agree with TRBD2. The J segment lost 4 bases and the V segment lost 0 bases, leaving 10 bases of the junction unmatched. The CDR3 contains 17 residues. Germline values: CDR1 LGHNA, CDR2 YSLEER. CDR3 in amino acids: CASSQDRASGIVYEQYF. In DNA, the CDR3 is TGCGCCAGCAGCCAAGATCGCGCTAGCGGGATCGTATACGAGCAGTACTTC.

Worth noting for this clone: The DNA is left out, because the CDR3 cannot be placed on it with certainty; the CDR3 is given as TCRdb lists it. The rearrangement links TRBV29-1 to TRBJ1-4; TRBD1 is taken as the D call from the table, unchecked against the DNA. CDR1 SQVTM and CDR2 ANQGSEA come from the germline V gene. The CDR3 length is 12 residues, termini included. The CDR3 protein is CSVGQGSGKTVF.

The chain uses TRBV19 and TRBJ1-5; D unresolved. Per the germline V gene, CDR1 is LNHDA and CDR2 is SQIVND (reference sequence). The CDR3 length is 17 residues. Trimming shortened V by 9 bases and J by 2 bases, and 23 bases separated the two germline ends. In nucleotides, the CDR3 is TGTGCCAGCCGACCTAATTTGAGGATACGGGGCAATCAGCCCCAGCATTTT. Encoded protein: CASRPNLRIRGNQPQHF.

The J gene is TRBJ2-2, the V gene TRBV19; 8 positions agree with TRBD2. The CDR3 has 16 residues. The J segment lost 7 bases and the V segment lost 6 bases, leaving 13 bases of the junction unmatched. CDR1 and CDR2 from the germline V gene are LNHDA and SQIVND (reference sequence). CDR3 DNA sequence: TGTGCCAGTAGACCCTGGGGGCGGGGGGATGTCGGGGAGCTGTTTTTT. Translating gives CASRPWGRGDVGELFF. Full variable domain (missing parts from reference TRBV19 and TRBJ2-2): DGGITQSPKYLFRKEGQNVTLSCEQNLNHDAMYWYRQDPGQGLRLIYYSQIVNDFQKGDIAEGYSVSREKKESFPLTVTSAQKNPTAFYLCASRPWGRGDVGELFFGEGSRLTVL.

The J gene is TRBJ2-7, the V gene TRBV6-1; the D gene is possibly TRBD1 (6 bases). In germline, CDR1 is MNHNS, CDR2 SASEGT. The CDR3 consists of 14 residues. V was cut by 8 bases and J by 1 base, with 15 bases left in between. The CDR3 sequence: CASRRAGASYEQYF. DNA of the CDR3: TGTGCCAGCCGACGGGCAGGGGCTTCCTACGAGCAGTACTTC.

The chain is built from TRBV28 and TRBJ1-4; 10 positions match TRBD1. This CDR3 is 16 amino acids long. V trimming: 6 bases; J trimming: 3 bases; junction bases outside the gene matches: 7. Germline CDR1 reads MDHEN; CDR2 reads SYDVKM. The CDR3 loop reads CASRYDRGLSNEKLFF. The CDR3 DNA reads as TGTGCCAGCAGATACGACAGGGGGCTCTCTAATGAAAAACTGTTTTTT. Full variable domain (rest looked up from reference TRBV28 and TRBJ1-4): DVKVTQSSRYLVKRTGEKVFLECVQDMDHENMFWYRQDPGLGLRLIYFSYDVKMKEKGDIPEGYSVSREKKERFSLILESASTNQTSMYLCASRYDRGLSNEKLFFGSGTQLSVL.